The clone carrying this T cell receptor beta chain was observed a handful of times. Its antigen is undetermined. Time point indicated: blood at routine non-recurrence follow-up after resection. Whole RNA, which was extracted from tumor, nontumor lung tissue or frozen PBMC, was sequenced without any cell sorting. Germline values: CDR1 KGHSY, CDR2 FQNENV. This CDR3 spans 15 amino acids. Losses at the gene ends were 6 bases for V and 2 bases for J; bases not matched to a gene: 6. The sample comes from a study of spatial heterogeneity in lung cancer. Study-level information: Beta-chain sequences were consistently detected more often than alpha-chain sequences. The study's findings and limits: Blood carried ubiquitous expanded tumor TCRs more at resection than follow-up.

TCR cDNA molecules each carried a unique molecular identifier. TCRdb re-derived calls from the 5' RACE reads in MiXCR, one entry per CDR3 protein. The sample yields some 120,000 distinct CDR3 sequences, over 9% seen once. This clonotype originated in a male donor with early-stage non-small cell lung cancer. The sample was PBMCs, taken at follow-up. The genes are TRBV16 and TRBJ1-5; 8 bases agree with TRBD1. The CDR3 sequence: CASSTTGEGNQPQHF. The CDR3 DNA sequence: TGTGCCAGCAGTACGACAGGGGAGGGCAATCAGCCCCAGCATTTT. The entire variable domain, with the rest obtained from reference TRBV16 and TRBJ1-5, is as follows: GEEVAQTPKHLVRGEGQKAKLYCAPIKGHSYVFWYQQVLKNEFKFLISFQNENVFDETGMPKERFSAKCLPNSPCSLEIQATKLEDSAVYFCASSTTGEGNQPQHFGDGTRLSIL.